This is a list of T cell receptor beta chains from one sample in a study of blood T cells in healthy people across ages. Each CDR3 protein is one row after TCRdb ran MiXCR on the 5' RACE reads. Of about 1.5 million distinct CDR3 sequences in the sample, approximately 39% were seen once. Sequencing input: blood. These receptors all come from a woman aged 18-29 years in good health. Both conserved end residues are part of each CDR3. A D gene is named only where the DNA matches it firmly. Some rows have no size entry. The others give once, few or many, or a class for an expanded clone.

-	-	TRBV4-1	TRBJ2-1	TGCGCCAGCGACCGAGGGAGGTCATCTGGTGGGTACAATGAGCAGTTCTTC	CASDRGRSSGGYNEQFF
few	-	TRBV3-1	TRBJ2-1	TGTGCCAGCAGCCAAGCCCCCGGTGCCTATGAGCAGTTCTTC	CASSQAPGAYEQFF
few	TRBD2	TRBV20-1	TRBJ2-1	TGCAGTGCTAGAGATCCTGGACTAGGGGCAAATGAGCAGTTCTTC	CSARDPGLGANEQFF
few	-	TRBV28	TRBJ2-7	TGTGCCAGCAGTAAACTTTACGAGCAGTACTTC	CASSKLYEQYF
-	-	TRBV7-2	TRBJ2-1	TGTGCCGTCCGAAGGGACACTCTCTACAATGAGCAGTTCTTC	CAVRRDTLYNEQFF
few	TRBD1	TRBV11-2	TRBJ2-1	TGTGCCAGCAGCTTAGGACAGGGGAAGTACTCCTACAATGAGCAGTTCTTC	CASSLGQGKYSYNEQFF
-	TRBD2	TRBV6-6	TRBJ2-3	TGTGCCAGCAGTTACTCGGCGGGAGATGGGGCAGATACGCAGTATTTT	CASSYSAGDGADTQYF
-	TRBD2	TRBV12-3/TRBV12-4	TRBJ2-5	TGTGCCAGGAGACTAGCGGGAGGGCCGGGAGAGACCCAGTACTTC	CARRLAGGPGETQYF
-	-	TRBV10-3	TRBJ2-5	TGTGCCACGACGCCCACTTCAAATGAGCAGTACTTC	CATTPTSNEQYF
many	-	TRBV10-2	TRBJ1-1	TGCGCCAGCAAGTGGGGAAACACTGAAGCTTTCTTT	CASKWGNTEAFF
few	TRBD1	TRBV3-1	TRBJ1-2	TGTGCCAGCAGCCAGGGGACAGGGAAGCGCTATGGCTACACCTTC	CASSQGTGKRYGYTF
-	TRBD2	TRBV20-1	TRBJ2-7	TGCAGTGCGCCACTAGCGGGTCTAAGCTACGAGCAGTACTTC	CSAPLAGLSYEQYF
few	-	TRBV7-2	TRBJ2-1	TGTGCCAGCAGCTCTACGGGGGTATCCTCCTACAATGAGCAGTTCTTC	CASSSTGVSSYNEQFF
few	-	TRBV7-2	TRBJ2-7	TGTGCCAGCAGCATAACCAACTACGAGCAGTACTTC	CASSITNYEQYF
once	-	TRBV4-1	TRBJ2-7	TGCGCCAGCAGCCTGTTCGGGGATACCAGCTCCTACAATGAGCAGTACTTC	CASSLFGDTSSYNEQYF
-	-	TRBV19	TRBJ2-7	TGTGCCAGTAGTATGTACGGATCACCTTTCTACGAGCAGTACTTC	CASSMYGSPFYEQYF
-	TRBD2	TRBV7-8	TRBJ2-7	TGTGCCAGCAGCTTAAGGCGGGAGACCTACGAGCAGTACTTC	CASSLRRETYEQYF
-	TRBD2	TRBV12-3/TRBV12-4	TRBJ2-5	TGTGCCAGCAGCCCCGGGACTAGGGTATTGGAGACCCAGTACTTC	CASSPGTRVLETQYF
many	TRBD1	TRBV24-1	TRBJ2-4	TGTGCCACCAGTGATTGGACAGGGCTCGGGGACATTCAGTACTTC	CATSDWTGLGDIQYF
-	-	TRBV5-1	TRBJ2-1	TGCGCCAGCAGCCAACAGTTTACAAGGGATGAGCAGTTCTTC	CASSQQFTRDEQFF
-	-	TRBV7-2	TRBJ1-1	TGTGCCAGCAGCCCGCGCTTTGGCAGGGGGAACACTGAAGCTTTCTTT	CASSPRFGRGNTEAFF
many	TRBD2	TRBV7-9	TRBJ2-3	TGTGCCAGCAGCACGACTAGCACGGAGGCAGATACGCAGTATTTT	CASSTTSTEADTQYF
few	TRBD2	TRBV7-9	TRBJ2-7	TGTGCCAGCAGCTTGCGCTCTAGCGGGGGGGGCTCCTACGAGCAGTACTTC	CASSLRSSGGGSYEQYF
few	-	TRBV7-2	TRBJ2-5	TGTGCCAGCAGCTTAAGGGGAAAGACCCAGTACTTC	CASSLRGKTQYF
-	-	TRBV5-1	TRBJ2-5	TGCGCCAGCAGCTTGCTGATAGGACAACAAGAGACCCAGTACTTC	CASSLLIGQQETQYF
many	TRBD2	TRBV10-3	TRBJ2-5	TGTGCCATCAGTGAGTCCGGGACTAGCGGGTCAGAGACCCAGTACTTC	CAISESGTSGSETQYF
-	-	TRBV20-1	TRBJ2-4	TGCAGTGTTCAACAAGGGACGGTTAAAAACATTCAGTACTTC	CSVQQGTVKNIQYF
-	-	TRBV7-2	TRBJ2-5	TGTGCCAGCACCCGTTACGGCGTCGGCGGGCCTTTTCAAGAGACCCAGTACTTC	CASTRYGVGGPFQETQYF